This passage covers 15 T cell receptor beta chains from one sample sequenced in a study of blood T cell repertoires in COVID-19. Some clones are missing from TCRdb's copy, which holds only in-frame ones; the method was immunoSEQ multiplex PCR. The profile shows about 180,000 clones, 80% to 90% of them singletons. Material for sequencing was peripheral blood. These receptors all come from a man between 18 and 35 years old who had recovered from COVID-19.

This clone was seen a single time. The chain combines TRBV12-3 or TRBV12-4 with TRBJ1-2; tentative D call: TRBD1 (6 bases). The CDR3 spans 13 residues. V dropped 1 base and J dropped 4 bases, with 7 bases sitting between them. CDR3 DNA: TGTGCCAGCAGTTTAGGCAGGGGCTATGGCTACACCTTC. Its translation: CASSLGRGYGYTF.

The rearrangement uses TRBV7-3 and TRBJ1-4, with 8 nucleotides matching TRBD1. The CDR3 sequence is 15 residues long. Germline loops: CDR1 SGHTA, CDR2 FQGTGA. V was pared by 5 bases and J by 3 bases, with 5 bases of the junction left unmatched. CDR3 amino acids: CASSPLQGANEKLFF. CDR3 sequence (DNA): TGTGCCAGCAGCCCACTACAGGGGGCTAATGAAAAACTGTTTTTT.

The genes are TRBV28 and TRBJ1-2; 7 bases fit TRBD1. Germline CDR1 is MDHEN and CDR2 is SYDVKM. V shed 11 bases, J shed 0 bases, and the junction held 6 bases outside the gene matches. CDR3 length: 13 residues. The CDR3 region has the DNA TGTGCCGGACAGGACAGAGCTAACTATGGCTACACCTTC. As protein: CAGQDRANYGYTF.

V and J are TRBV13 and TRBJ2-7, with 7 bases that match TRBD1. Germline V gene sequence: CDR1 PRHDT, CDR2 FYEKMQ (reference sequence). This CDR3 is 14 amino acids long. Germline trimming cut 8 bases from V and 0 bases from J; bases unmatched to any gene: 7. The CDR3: CASGVGTDSYEQYF. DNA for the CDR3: TGTGCCAGCGGGGTGGGGACAGACTCCTACGAGCAGTACTTC. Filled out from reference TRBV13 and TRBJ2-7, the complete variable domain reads AAGVIQSPRHLIKEKRETATLKCYPIPRHDTVYWYQQGPGQDPQFLISFYEKMQSDKGSIPDRFSAQQFSDYHSELNMSSLELGDSALYFCASGVGTDSYEQYFGPGTRLTVT.

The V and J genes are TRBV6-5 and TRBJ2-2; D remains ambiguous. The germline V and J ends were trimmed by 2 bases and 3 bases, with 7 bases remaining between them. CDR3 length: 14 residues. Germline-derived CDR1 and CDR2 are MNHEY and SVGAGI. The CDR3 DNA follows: TGTGCCAGCAGTTACGGCACCCACACCGGGGAGCTGTTTTTT. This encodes CASSYGTHTGELFF.

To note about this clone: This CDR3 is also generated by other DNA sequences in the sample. CDR3 in amino acids: CASSIDRGNEQFF. For the CDR3, the DNA is TGTGCCAGTAGTATAGATCGGGGCAATGAGCAGTTCTTC. This chain uses TRBV19 with TRBJ2-1; tentative D call: TRBD2 (5 bases). The CDR3 is made up of 13 amino acids. Germline V gene lookup returns CDR1 LNHDA and CDR2 SQIVND (reference sequence). Between the trimmed V and J ends, which lost 0 bases and 6 bases, there was a span of 6 bases.

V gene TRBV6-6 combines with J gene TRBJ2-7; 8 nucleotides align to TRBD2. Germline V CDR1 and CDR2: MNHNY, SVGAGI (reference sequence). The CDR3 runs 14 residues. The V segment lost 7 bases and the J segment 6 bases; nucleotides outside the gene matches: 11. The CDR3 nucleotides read TGTGCCAGCACCCTATCGGGGGGGTTACGCGAGCAGTACTTC. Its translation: CASTLSGGLREQYF.

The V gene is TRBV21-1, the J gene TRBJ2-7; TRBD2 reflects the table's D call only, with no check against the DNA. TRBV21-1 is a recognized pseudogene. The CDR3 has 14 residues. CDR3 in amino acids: CASSKERSTYEQYF. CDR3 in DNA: TGTGCCAGCAGCAAAGAGCGGTCCACCTACGAGCAGTACTTC.

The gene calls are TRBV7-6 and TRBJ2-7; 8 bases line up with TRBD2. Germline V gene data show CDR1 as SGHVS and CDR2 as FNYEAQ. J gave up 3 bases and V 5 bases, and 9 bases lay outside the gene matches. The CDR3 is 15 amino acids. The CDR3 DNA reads TGTGCCAGCAGCCCCCTTGGGCTAGCGGGCTACGAGCAGTACTTC. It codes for CASSPLGLAGYEQYF.

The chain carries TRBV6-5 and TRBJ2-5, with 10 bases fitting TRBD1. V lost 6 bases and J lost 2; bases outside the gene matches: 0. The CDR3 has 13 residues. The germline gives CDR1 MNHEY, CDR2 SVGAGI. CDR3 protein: CASRDRGQETQYF. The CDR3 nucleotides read TGTGCCAGCAGGGACAGGGGGCAAGAGACCCAGTACTTC.

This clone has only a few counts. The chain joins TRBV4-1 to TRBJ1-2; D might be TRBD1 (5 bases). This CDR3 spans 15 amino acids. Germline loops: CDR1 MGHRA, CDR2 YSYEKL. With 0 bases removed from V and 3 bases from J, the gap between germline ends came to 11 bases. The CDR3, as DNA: TGCGCCAGCAGCCAAGAGGGGGGAAGCGACTATGGCTACACCTTC. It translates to CASSQEGGSDYGYTF.

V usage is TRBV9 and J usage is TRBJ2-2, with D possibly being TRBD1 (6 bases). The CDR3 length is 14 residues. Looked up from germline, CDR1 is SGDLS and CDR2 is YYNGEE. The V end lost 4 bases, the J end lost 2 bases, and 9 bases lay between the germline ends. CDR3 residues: CASSLQGNTGELFF. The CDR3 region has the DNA TGTGCCAGCAGCCTACAGGGAAACACCGGGGAGCTGTTTTTT. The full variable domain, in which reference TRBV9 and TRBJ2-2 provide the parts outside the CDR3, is DSGVTQTPKHLITATGQRVTLRCSPRSGDLSVYWYQQSLDQGLQFLIQYYNGEERAKGNILERFSAQQFPDLHSELNLSSLELGDSALYFCASSLQGNTGELFFGEGSRLTVL.

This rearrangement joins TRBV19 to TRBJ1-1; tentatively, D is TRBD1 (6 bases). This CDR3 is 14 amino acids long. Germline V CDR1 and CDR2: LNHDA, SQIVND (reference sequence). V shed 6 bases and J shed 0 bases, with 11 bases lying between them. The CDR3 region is CASRPGQLNTEAFF. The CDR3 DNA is TGTGCCAGTAGGCCCGGACAGCTGAACACTGAAGCTTTCTTT.

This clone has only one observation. Here the CDR3 DNA reads TGTGCCACCAGTGATTCGTCTTGGTCAGCGGGAGATAATAATGAGCAGTTCTTC. Translating gives CATSDSSWSAGDNNEQFF. J is TRBJ2-1 and V is TRBV24-1, with TRBD2 identical over 8 bases. The J segment lost 7 bases and the V segment lost 2 bases, leaving 15 bases of the junction unmatched. The germline gives CDR1 KGHDR, CDR2 SFDVKD. CDR3 length: 18 residues.

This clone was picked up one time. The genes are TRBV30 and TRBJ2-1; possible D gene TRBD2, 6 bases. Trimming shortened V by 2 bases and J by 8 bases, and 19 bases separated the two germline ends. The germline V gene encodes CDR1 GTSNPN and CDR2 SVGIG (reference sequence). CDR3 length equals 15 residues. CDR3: CAWSPHGSRGYEQFF. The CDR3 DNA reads TGTGCCTGGAGTCCCCACGGGAGTCGGGGCTATGAGCAGTTCTTC.